These 22 T cell receptor beta chains originate from one sample sequenced in a study of OX40 agonist ivuxolimab in advanced cancers. Assay used: immunoSEQ multiplex PCR; TCRdb lists only in-frame clones, some missing. The table lists roughly 56,000 clones, around nine tenths of them singletons. Here the sequenced sample was CD4+ or CD8+ T cells sorted from blood, taken in a trial of the OX40 agonist ivuxolimab. The receptor set was obtained from an adult with an advanced solid tumor such as melanoma, head and neck, liver or kidney cancer.

The genes are TRBV19 and TRBJ2-7, with D tentatively TRBD1 (5 bases). This CDR3 is 13 amino acids long. V dropped 5 bases and J dropped 2 bases, with 10 bases sitting between them. Germline lookup yields CDR1 LNHDA and CDR2 SQIVND (reference sequence). CDR3 DNA sequence: TGTGCCAGTAGTCCCCAGGGTCCCTACGAGCAGTACTTC. Translating gives CASSPQGPYEQYF. The full variable domain, rest sourced from reference TRBV19 and TRBJ2-7, is DGGITQSPKYLFRKEGQNVTLSCEQNLNHDAMYWYRQDPGQGLRLIYYSQIVNDFQKGDIAEGYSVSREKKESFPLTVTSAQKNPTAFYLCASSPQGPYEQYFGPGTRLTVT.

This rearrangement joins TRBV15 to TRBJ2-1; a weak D match, TRBD2 (5 bases). Trimming took 3 bases from V and 7 from J, leaving 16 bases between them. Germline V CDR1 and CDR2: LNHNV, YYDKDF (reference sequence). The CDR3 extends over 15 amino acids. CDR3 DNA: TGTGCCACCAGCAGCCCCCCCGAGGGCCGGAATGAGCAGTTCTTC. Translation: CATSSPPEGRNEQFF.

The chain recombines TRBV6-5 with TRBJ2-5; no reliable D call. Germline CDR1 and CDR2: MNHEY and SVGAGI. The CDR3 sequence is 14 residues long. Trimming removed 7 bases at V and 0 bases at J, with 12 bases between. DNA of the CDR3: TGTGCCAGCAAGGACCAGCCTTACCAAGAGACCCAGTACTTC. Translation: CASKDQPYQETQYF.

This clone was observed a single time. The chain employs TRBV6-5 and TRBJ1-3; TRBD1 aligns across 8 bases. With 5 bases clipped from V and 2 bases from J, the junction kept 2 bases outside the gene matches. The CDR3 is 14 amino acids. Germline CDR1 MNHEY, CDR2 SVGAGI. The CDR3 DNA sequence: TGTGCCAGCAGTAAGGACAGGGCTGGAAACACCATATATTTT. Encoded protein: CASSKDRAGNTIYF.

This chain uses TRBV7-9 with TRBJ1-1; no firm D call. Germline CDR1 SEHNR, CDR2 FQNEAQ (reference sequence). The V end lost 4 bases, the J end lost 10 bases, and 16 bases lay between the germline ends. This CDR3 has 13 amino acids. CDR3 loop: CASSSPTGWGAFF. CDR3 nucleotide sequence: TGTGCCAGCAGCTCCCCTACGGGGTGGGGAGCTTTCTTT.

CDR3 DNA sequence: TGTGCCAGCAGCTTGGCTATAGGGGCCCACATGAACACTGAAGCTTTCTTT. It is translated as CASSLAIGAHMNTEAFF. The chain couples TRBV5-5 to TRBJ1-1; possibly TRBD1 for D (5 bases). This CDR3 region has 17 residues. Trimming removed 0 bases at V and 0 bases at J, with 15 bases between. CDR1 and CDR2 from the germline V gene are SGHKS and YYEKEE (reference sequence). Drawing the rest from reference TRBV5-5 and TRBJ1-1, the complete variable domain is DAGVTQSPTHLIKTRGQQVTLRCSPISGHKSVSWYQQVLGQGPQFIFQYYEKEERGRGNFPDRFSARQFPNYSSELNVNALLLGDSALYLCASSLAIGAHMNTEAFFGQGTRLTVV.

The rearrangement joins TRBV4-3 to TRBJ2-7, with TRBD2 identical over 10 bases. The V gene end was trimmed by 0 bases and the J gene end by 6 bases; junction bases not matched to a gene: 5. The CDR3 spans 15 residues. The germline gives CDR1 LGHNA, CDR2 YSLEER. CDR3 sequence: CASSQDPSGSGEQYF. The CDR3 bases are TGCGCCAGCAGCCAAGACCCTAGCGGGAGCGGCGAGCAGTACTTC.

Only one count was recorded for this clone. This chain joins TRBV14 and TRBJ1-4; D is unclear. Per germline, CDR1 SGHDN and CDR2 FVKESK. CDR3 length: 13 residues. Trimming removed 1 base at V and 13 bases at J, with 13 bases between. The CDR3 is CASSQVYPGGLFF. The CDR3 nucleotides are TGTGCCAGCAGCCAAGTTTACCCGGGTGGACTGTTTTTT.

In this sample, this clone turned up a few times. The chain couples TRBV6-5 to TRBJ2-1; D is unclear. This CDR3 is built from 13 residues. Germline V gene lookup returns CDR1 MNHEY and CDR2 SVGAGI. Trimming pared 4 bases from V and 8 bases from J, leaving 12 bases between. As DNA, the CDR3 is TGTGCCAGCAGTTGGTTTTCTCGGGATGAGCAGTTCTTC. Amino acids: CASSWFSRDEQFF.

The rearrangement uses TRBV4-3 and TRBJ2-1, with 15 nucleotides matching TRBD2. The germline CDR1 and CDR2 sequences are LGHNA and YSLEER. Losses at the gene ends were 0 bases for V and 1 base for J; bases not matched to a gene: 4. There are 19 residues in the CDR3. CDR3 bases: TGCGCCAGCAGCCAAGATGGACTAGCGGGAGGGGCTTCCTACAATGAGCAGTTCTTC. This sequence encodes CASSQDGLAGGASYNEQFF.

This chain links TRBV9 with TRBJ2-7; D is perhaps TRBD2 (6 bases). This CDR3 contains 15 residues. Trimming shortened V by 0 bases and J by 0 bases, and 10 bases separated the two germline ends. Germline V lookup: CDR1 SGDLS, CDR2 YYNGEE. The CDR3: CASSVGLASSYEQYF. The CDR3 nucleotides are TGTGCCAGCAGCGTAGGCCTAGCGAGCTCCTACGAGCAGTACTTC.

The rearrangement uses TRBV7-2 and TRBJ1-2, with D perhaps TRBD1 (5 bases). Germline CDR1 SGHTA, CDR2 FQGNSA. V lost 1 base and J 3 bases, leaving 15 bases between the germline ends. The CDR3 consists of 16 residues. CDR3 region: CASSLVQGGDYYGYTF. The CDR3 bases are TGTGCCAGCAGCTTAGTCCAGGGAGGGGACTACTATGGCTACACCTTC.

This sequence joins TRBV6-1 and TRBJ1-1, with D uncertain. The CDR3 is 14 amino acids. Between the trimmed V and J ends, which lost 8 bases and 4 bases, there was a span of 17 bases. Germline assignment: CDR1 MNHNS and CDR2 SASEGT. In nucleotides, the CDR3 is TGTGCCAGCCTAATCGGGGTTTTCGGCACTGAAGCTTTCTTT. It encodes CASLIGVFGTEAFF.

The V gene is TRBV19, the J gene TRBJ2-7, with 8 nucleotides matching TRBD2. Germline V gene sequence: CDR1 LNHDA, CDR2 SQIVND (reference sequence). The J segment lost 3 bases and the V segment lost 1 base, leaving 8 bases of the junction unmatched. The CDR3 totals 16 residues. The CDR3 coding sequence is TGTGCCAGTAGTATAGGTTGGAGCGGGAGATTCTACGAGCAGTACTTC. Protein sequence: CASSIGWSGRFYEQYF.

A single count supports this clone. The chain uses TRBV10-3 and TRBJ2-5; TRBD1 aligns across 11 bases. The end of the DNA aligns better with TRBJ2-7, so the J call may be wrong. Germline V gives CDR1 ENHRY, CDR2 SYGVKD. CDR3 length equals 15 residues. The CDR3 coding sequence is TGTGCCATCAGTGTACCCCCGGGACAGGGGGACGAGCAGTACTTC. As protein: CAISVPPGQGDEQYF.

The V gene is TRBV27, the J gene TRBJ2-3; D not resolved. The CDR3 runs 14 residues. Looked up from germline, CDR1 is MNHEY and CDR2 is SMNVEV (reference sequence). Trimming shortened V by 4 bases and J by 4 bases, and 12 bases separated the two germline ends. CDR3 residues: CASSSEIGSDTQYF. The CDR3 coding sequence is TGTGCCAGCAGTTCAGAGATCGGCTCAGATACGCAGTATTTT.

This clone was seen once. The J gene is TRBJ2-6, the V gene TRBV7-3, with 11 bases identical to TRBD1. V shed 5 bases, J shed 2 bases, and the junction held 8 bases outside the gene matches. CDR1 is SGHTA and CDR2 is FQGTGA in the germline V gene. This CDR3 region has 18 residues. The CDR3 sequence: CASSTPGQGVPGANVLTF. Here the CDR3 DNA reads TGTGCCAGCAGCACCCCGGGACAGGGGGTCCCTGGGGCCAACGTCCTGACTTTC.

This chain connects TRBV19 to TRBJ2-1; TRBD2 agrees at 9 bases. This CDR3 has 14 residues. The germline CDR1 and CDR2 sequences are LNHDA and SQIVND (reference sequence). Written as DNA, the CDR3 is TGTGCAACCCTCCCGCGGGAGGGAGGCAATGAGCAGTTCTTC. This encodes CATLPREGGNEQFF.

The V and J genes are TRBV7-9 and TRBJ2-4; no clear D gene. The CDR3 runs 13 residues. V gave up 5 bases and J gave up 5 bases, with 10 bases separating them. The germline gives CDR1 SEHNR, CDR2 FQNEAQ (reference sequence). The DNA for the CDR3 is TGTGCCAGCAGCCTTGGCGGAGAAAACATTCAGTACTTC. It is translated as CASSLGGENIQYF.

This chain uses TRBV4-1 with TRBJ2-7; TRBD1 aligns across 7 bases. The V segment lost 1 base and the J segment 0 bases; nucleotides outside the gene matches: 9. The germline V gene has CDR1 MGHRA and CDR2 YSYEKL. This CDR3 has 17 amino acids. Written as DNA, the CDR3 is TGCGCCAGCAGCCAAGCACAGGGGCTGACCTCCTCCTACGAGCAGTACTTC. It yields the protein CASSQAQGLTSSYEQYF.

This sequence joins TRBV9 and TRBJ2-7, with 9 bases aligning to TRBD1. CDR3 length equals 15 residues. J lost 5 bases, V lost 0 bases, and 6 bases had no gene match. Germline loops: CDR1 SGDLS, CDR2 YYNGEE. The CDR3 reads CASSVVGQGYDEQYF. DNA for the CDR3: TGTGCCAGCAGCGTAGTAGGACAGGGGTACGACGAGCAGTACTTC.

The chain recombines TRBV15 with TRBJ2-3; D might be TRBD2 (6 bases). Per the germline V gene, CDR1 is LNHNV and CDR2 is YYDKDF (reference sequence). V was clipped by 4 bases and J by 0 bases, with 17 bases between them. The CDR3 length is 17 residues. CDR3 protein: CATSTADSGTSTDTQYF. The CDR3 DNA reads TGTGCCACCAGCACAGCCGATAGCGGAACTAGCACAGATACGCAGTATTTT.